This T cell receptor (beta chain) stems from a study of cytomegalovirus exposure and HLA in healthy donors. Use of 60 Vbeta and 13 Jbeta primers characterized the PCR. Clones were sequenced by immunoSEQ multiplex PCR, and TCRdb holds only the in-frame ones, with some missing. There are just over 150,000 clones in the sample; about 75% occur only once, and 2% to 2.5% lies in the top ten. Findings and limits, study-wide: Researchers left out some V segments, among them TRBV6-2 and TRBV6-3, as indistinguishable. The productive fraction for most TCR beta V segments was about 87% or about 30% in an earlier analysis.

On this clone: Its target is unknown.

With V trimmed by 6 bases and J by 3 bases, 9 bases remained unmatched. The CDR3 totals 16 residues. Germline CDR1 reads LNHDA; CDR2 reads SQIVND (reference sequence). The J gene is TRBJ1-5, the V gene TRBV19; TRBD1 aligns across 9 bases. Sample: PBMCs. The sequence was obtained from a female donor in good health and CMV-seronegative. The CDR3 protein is CASSGQGNINNQPQHF. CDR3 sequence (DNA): TGTGCCAGTAGCGGACAGGGGAATATCAACAATCAGCCCCAGCATTTT.